The clone carrying this T cell receptor (beta chain) came up a few times. No antigen is known for it. This specimen comes from a study of molecular identifiers for immune sequencing clone quantification. Overall study findings and caveats: Spiked Jurkat TCR RNA originating from one cell could reportedly be identified amid roughly 970,000 naive cells.

Germline V lookup: CDR1 SGDLS, CDR2 YYNGEE. This CDR3 spans 14 amino acids. With 10 bases clipped from V and 6 bases from J, the junction kept 12 bases outside the gene matches. Naive CD8 T cells were picked out by sorting for CD8+CD4-CCR7+CD45RA+. Both previously described methods and listed TCR primers were employed to make bulk TCR libraries. One entry per CDR3 protein results from TCRdb running MiXCR on the PCR reads. This sample yields about 86,000 distinct CDR3 sequences, of which roughly 25% are seen a single time; 0.6% to 0.95% belongs to the top ten. The source is a human donor in good health. Some libraries in this study had Jurkat cell RNA spiked in. The chain combines TRBV9 with TRBJ2-2; 7 bases are a match to TRBD2. Sequencing was carried out using naive CD8+ T cells from blood, with Jurkat cell RNA spiked in. As to subset: FACS-sorted CD8+CD4-CCR7+CD45RA+ naive T cells. CDR3 region: CASRGTNDAGELFF. CDR3 DNA: TGTGCCTCACGGGGGACTAATGACGCCGGGGAGCTGTTTTTT.